The 20 T cell receptor beta chains reported below all come from one sample, sequenced in a study of T cells in localized non-small cell lung cancer. Using immunoSEQ multiplex PCR, the repertoire was profiled, and TCRdb retains in-frame clones only, with some absent. Found here are 45,000 to 50,000 clones, about 88% of them singletons; the top ten hold roughly 2.5%. The source material was PBMCs, sampled before any cancer treatment. These receptors were taken from a man aged 40-75 years with stage II lung adenocarcinoma.

The chain uses TRBV5-1 and TRBJ2-3; 13 bases align to TRBD2. The J segment lost 7 bases and the V segment lost 2 bases, leaving 4 bases of the junction unmatched. This CDR3 is built from 15 residues. Germline CDR1 and CDR2: SGHRS and YFSETQ. CDR3 protein: CASSLTSGGANTQYF. In DNA form, the CDR3 reads TGCGCCAGCAGCTTAACTAGCGGGGGGGCCAATACGCAGTATTTT.

The genes are TRBV9 and TRBJ2-2; D unresolved. The V end was cut by 2 bases, the J end by 3 bases, with 2 bases between. Germline CDR1 is SGDLS and CDR2 is YYNGEE. This CDR3 has 12 amino acids. The CDR3 bases are TGTGCCAGCAGCGTTTACACCGGGGAGCTGTTTTTT. Translated, it gives CASSVYTGELFF. Combining the CDR3 with reference TRBV9 and TRBJ2-2 gives the whole variable domain DSGVTQTPKHLITATGQRVTLRCSPRSGDLSVYWYQQSLDQGLQFLIQYYNGEERAKGNILERFSAQQFPDLHSELNLSSLELGDSALYFCASSVYTGELFFGEGSRLTVL.

In nucleotides, the CDR3 is TGTGCCAGCAGTTCCCTAGCCAAATCAGGGGAGGGCTACACCTTC. Translating it yields CASSSLAKSGEGYTF. V gene TRBV6-5 combines with J gene TRBJ1-2; perhaps TRBD1 as D (6 bases). The CDR3 loop spans 15 amino acids. V was pared by 4 bases and J by 8 bases, with 20 bases between. Germline V gene sequence: CDR1 MNHEY, CDR2 SVGAGI.

This clone was observed a few times. This chain connects TRBV18 to TRBJ2-2; 10 bases agree with TRBD2. Germline V lookup: CDR1 KGHSH, CDR2 LQKENI. The trim removed 6 bases at V and 5 bases at J, leaving 3 bases unmatched. This CDR3 has 14 residues. The CDR3 nucleotides are TGTGCCAGCTCTCCGGGACTAGCGACCGGGGAGCTGTTTTTT. The encoded protein is CASSPGLATGELFF.

This clone has only a few counts. This chain uses TRBV5-1 with TRBJ2-1; 12 positions match TRBD1. The germline V gene encodes CDR1 SGHRS and CDR2 YFSETQ. V shed 0 bases and J 0 bases; nucleotides not matched to a gene: 7. The CDR3 consists of 19 residues. The CDR3 region is CASSLGDRGLPRSYNEQFF. As DNA, the CDR3 is TGCGCCAGCAGCTTGGGGGACAGGGGGCTTCCTCGCTCCTACAATGAGCAGTTCTTC.

The V and J genes are TRBV30 and TRBJ1-3; TRBD1 matches at 8 bases. V trimming: 3 bases; J trimming: 8 bases; junction bases outside the gene matches: 9. Germline V gene data show CDR1 as GTSNPN and CDR2 as SVGIG (reference sequence). The CDR3 runs to 14 residues. CDR3 nucleotides: TGTGCCTGGAGACACCGGGACAGGCTGGACACCATATATTTT. Translating it yields CAWRHRDRLDTIYF. Variable domain in full (rest from reference TRBV30 and TRBJ1-3): SQTIHQWPATLVQPVGSPLSLECTVEGTSNPNLYWYRQAAGRGLQLLFYSVGIGQISSEVPQNLSASRPQDRQFILSSKKLLLSDSGFYLCAWRHRDRLDTIYFGEGSWLTVV.

The V and J genes are TRBV5-4 and TRBJ2-7, with a tentative D call TRBD1 (6 bases). Trimming took off 0 bases at V and 3 bases at J, with 7 bases between the two ends. CDR1 and CDR2 (germline): SGHNT, YYREEE (reference sequence). CDR3 size: 13 residues. The chain's CDR3 is CASSLEDSYEQYV. The CDR3, as DNA: TGTGCCAGCAGCTTGGAGGACAGCTACGAGCAGTACGTC.

The rearrangement links TRBV15 to TRBJ2-3; 7 nucleotides line up with TRBD2. From germline, CDR1 is LNHNV and CDR2 YYDKDF (reference sequence). The CDR3 covers 15 residues. Trimming took 5 bases from V and 0 from J; bases not matched to a gene: 5. Here the CDR3 DNA reads TGTGCCACCAGCCCCGGGAGGTTTAGCACAGATACGCAGTATTTT. This gives the protein CATSPGRFSTDTQYF.

The chain has TRBV19 and TRBJ1-1; 8 bases line up with TRBD1. CDR1 LNHDA and CDR2 SQIVND come from the germline V gene (reference sequence). V lost 5 bases to trimming and J lost 4 bases; unmatched junction nucleotides: 6. CDR3 size: 14 residues. CDR3 DNA sequence: TGTGCCAGTAGTGTCTCCACAGGGGGCACTGAAGCTTTCTTT. Amino acid sequence: CASSVSTGGTEAFF.

The chain uses TRBV19 and TRBJ1-2; no firm D call. CDR3 length equals 13 residues. Trimming pared 4 bases from V and 1 base from J, leaving 7 bases between. Per germline, CDR1 LNHDA and CDR2 SQIVND (reference sequence). The CDR3 coding sequence is TGTGCCAGTAGTACACTTAATAACTATGGCTACACCTTC. The encoded protein is CASSTLNNYGYTF.

The chain employs TRBV27 and TRBJ2-2; the D is unclear. CDR3 length: 15 amino acids. The V end lost 7 bases, the J end lost 1 base, and 13 bases lay between the germline ends. Germline V lookup: CDR1 MNHEY, CDR2 SMNVEV (reference sequence). CDR3 in amino acids: CASKKGSLNTGELFF. CDR3 nucleotide sequence: TGTGCCAGCAAAAAGGGTTCTCTGAACACCGGGGAGCTGTTTTTT.

The chain combines TRBV7-5 with TRBJ1-4; TRBD1, the table's D call, lacks a check against the DNA. TRBV7-5 is a pseudogene segment. This CDR3 contains 18 residues. The CDR3, as DNA: TGTGCCAGAAGCTTTGGGGACCCCGGGACAGCTTATAATGAAAAACTGTTTTTT. The encoded protein is CARSFGDPGTAYNEKLFF.

The chain uses TRBV5-1 and TRBJ2-3; 8 bases fit TRBD2. This CDR3 comprises 16 residues. The V and J ends lost 4 bases and 3 bases, in that order; junction bases with no gene match: 10. From germline, CDR1 is SGHRS and CDR2 YFSETQ. CDR3 coding DNA: TGCGCCAGCAGCCACTCCGGCGGGGGGATAACAGATACGCAGTATTTT. It specifies CASSHSGGGITDTQYF.

The rearrangement uses TRBV5-1 and TRBJ1-5; maybe TRBD1 (5 bases). The CDR3 runs 18 residues. Trimming stripped 0 bases from V and 1 base from J, with 17 bases between. Germline values: CDR1 SGHRS, CDR2 YFSETQ. In DNA form, the CDR3 reads TGCGCCAGCAGCTTGGACCCACTGACAGACGCCAGCAATCAGCCCCAGCATTTT. Its protein is CASSLDPLTDASNQPQHF.

This chain connects TRBV11-3 to TRBJ2-2; TRBD1 or TRBD2 may be the D gene (7 bases each). CDR1 is SGHNT, CDR2 YENEEA, per germline. The V gene lost 8 bases and the J gene lost 8 bases, with 21 bases spanning the gap. The CDR3 runs 15 residues. The CDR3 DNA reads as TGTGCCAGCTCAAGGACTAGGGGGCCGGCGGGGGAGCTGTTTTTT. Translated: CASSRTRGPAGELFF.

The chain employs TRBV25-1 and TRBJ2-5, with 9 bases matching TRBD2. This CDR3 is built from 15 residues. CDR1 and CDR2 (germline): MGHDK, SYGVNS. The V segment lost 1 base and the J segment 5 bases; nucleotides outside the gene matches: 5. The CDR3 nucleotides read TGTGCCAGCAGTGAATGGGGGACTAGCAAGGAGACCCAGTACTTC. This gives the protein CASSEWGTSKETQYF.

The V call is TRBV5-1, the J call TRBJ2-5; the D gene is possibly TRBD2 (7 bases). The CDR3 totals 15 residues. In germline, CDR1 is SGHRS, CDR2 YFSETQ. V lost 6 bases and J lost 0, with 15 bases in between. The CDR3 is CASTPRGGNQETQYF. The DNA of the CDR3 is TGCGCCAGCACCCCGAGGGGGGGTAACCAAGAGACCCAGTACTTC.

This clone was picked up one time. The V and J genes are TRBV9 and TRBJ2-3; D might be TRBD2 (6 bases). Germline assignment: CDR1 SGDLS and CDR2 YYNGEE. Deletions cut 5 bases from V and 6 bases from J, with 13 bases between. The CDR3 extends over 13 amino acids. The CDR3 spells CASSAASEDTQYF. Written as DNA, the CDR3 is TGTGCCAGCAGTGCCGCTAGCGAGGATACGCAGTATTTT.

The chain carries TRBV5-4 and TRBJ2-7; 7 bases are a match to TRBD2. Germline CDR1 SGHNT, CDR2 YYREEE (reference sequence). The CDR3 loop spans 15 amino acids. Trimming at V came to 5 bases and at J to 0 bases, leaving 8 bases not matched to a gene. CDR3 sequence: CASRSMGGGSYEQYF. The CDR3 bases are TGTGCCAGCAGGTCAATGGGGGGGGGCTCCTACGAGCAGTACTTC.

V is TRBV13 and J is TRBJ2-3, with a possible D match to TRBD2 (7 bases). CDR1 and CDR2 (germline): PRHDT, FYEKMQ (reference sequence). The CDR3 spans 15 residues. Trimming took 1 base from V and 2 from J, leaving 10 bases between them. The chain's CDR3 is CASSLAGGSTDTQYF. The CDR3 nucleotides read TGTGCCAGCAGCTTAGCGGGGGGCTCCACAGATACGCAGTATTTT. Together with reference TRBV13 and TRBJ2-3, the CDR3 gives the full variable domain: AAGVIQSPRHLIKEKRETATLKCYPIPRHDTVYWYQQGPGQDPQFLISFYEKMQSDKGSIPDRFSAQQFSDYHSELNMSSLELGDSALYFCASSLAGGSTDTQYFGPGTRLTVL.